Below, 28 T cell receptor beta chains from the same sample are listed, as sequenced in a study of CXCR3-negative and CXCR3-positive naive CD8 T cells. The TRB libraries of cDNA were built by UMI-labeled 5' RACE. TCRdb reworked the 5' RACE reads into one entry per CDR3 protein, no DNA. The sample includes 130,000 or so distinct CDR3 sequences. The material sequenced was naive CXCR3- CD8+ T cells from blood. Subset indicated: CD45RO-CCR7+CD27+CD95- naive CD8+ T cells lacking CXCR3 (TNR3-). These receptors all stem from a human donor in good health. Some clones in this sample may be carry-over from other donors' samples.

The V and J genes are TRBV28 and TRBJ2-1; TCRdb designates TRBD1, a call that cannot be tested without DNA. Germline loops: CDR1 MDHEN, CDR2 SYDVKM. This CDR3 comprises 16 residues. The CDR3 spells CASSLSPRQGLNEQFF.

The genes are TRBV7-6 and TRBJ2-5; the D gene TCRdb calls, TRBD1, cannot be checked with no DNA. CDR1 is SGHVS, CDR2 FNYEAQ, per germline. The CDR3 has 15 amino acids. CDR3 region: CASSLGDRMGETQYF. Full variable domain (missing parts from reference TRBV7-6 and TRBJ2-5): GAGVSQSPRYKVTKRGQDVALRCDPISGHVSLYWYRQALGQGPEFLTYFNYEAQQDKSGLPNDRFSAERPEGSISTLTIQRTEQRDSAMYRCASSLGDRMGETQYFGPGTRLLVL.

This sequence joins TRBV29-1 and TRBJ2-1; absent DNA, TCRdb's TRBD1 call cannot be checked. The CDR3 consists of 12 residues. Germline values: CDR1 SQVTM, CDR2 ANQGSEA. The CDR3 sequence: CSVGPGTNEQFF.

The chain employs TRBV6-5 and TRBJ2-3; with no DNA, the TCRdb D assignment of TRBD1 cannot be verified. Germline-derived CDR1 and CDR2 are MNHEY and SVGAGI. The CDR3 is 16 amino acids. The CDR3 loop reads CASSRGTVTSTDTQYF.

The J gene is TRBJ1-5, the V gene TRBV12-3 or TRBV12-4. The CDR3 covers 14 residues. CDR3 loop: CASSLHDTDQPQHF.

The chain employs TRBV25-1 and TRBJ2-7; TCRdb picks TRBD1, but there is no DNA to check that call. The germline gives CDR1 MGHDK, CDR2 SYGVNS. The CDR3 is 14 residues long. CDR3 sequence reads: CASSVLTGGYEQYF.

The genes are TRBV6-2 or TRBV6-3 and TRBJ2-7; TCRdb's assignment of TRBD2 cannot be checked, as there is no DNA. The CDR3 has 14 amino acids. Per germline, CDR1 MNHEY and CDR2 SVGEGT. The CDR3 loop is CASSLSGEIYEQYF.

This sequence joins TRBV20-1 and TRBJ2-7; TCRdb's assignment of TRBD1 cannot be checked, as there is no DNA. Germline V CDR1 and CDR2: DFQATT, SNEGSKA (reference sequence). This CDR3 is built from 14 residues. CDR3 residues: CSASISRDIYEQYF.

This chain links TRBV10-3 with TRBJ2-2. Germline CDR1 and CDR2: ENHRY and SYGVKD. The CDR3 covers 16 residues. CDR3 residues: CAISGDYSANTGELFF.

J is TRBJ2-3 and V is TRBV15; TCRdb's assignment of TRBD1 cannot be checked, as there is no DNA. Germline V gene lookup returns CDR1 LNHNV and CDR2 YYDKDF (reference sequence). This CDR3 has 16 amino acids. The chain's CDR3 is CATRGSRGLGTDTQYF.

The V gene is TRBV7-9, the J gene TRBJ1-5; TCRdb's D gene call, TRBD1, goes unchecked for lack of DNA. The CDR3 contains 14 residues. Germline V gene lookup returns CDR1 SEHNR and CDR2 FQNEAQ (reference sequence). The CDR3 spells CASSTSGTDQPQHF.

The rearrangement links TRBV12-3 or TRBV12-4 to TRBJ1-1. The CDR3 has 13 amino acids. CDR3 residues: CASSLGRITEAFF.

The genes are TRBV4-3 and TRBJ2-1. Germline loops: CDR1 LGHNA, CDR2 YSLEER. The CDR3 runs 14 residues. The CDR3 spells CASSQDPSMGEQFF.

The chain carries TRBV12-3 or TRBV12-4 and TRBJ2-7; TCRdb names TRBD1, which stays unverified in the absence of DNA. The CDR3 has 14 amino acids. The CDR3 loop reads CASRMGTALYEQYF.

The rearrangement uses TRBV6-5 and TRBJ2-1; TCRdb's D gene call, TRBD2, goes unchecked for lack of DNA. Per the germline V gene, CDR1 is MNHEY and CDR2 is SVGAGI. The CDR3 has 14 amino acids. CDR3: CASSSGRRDNEQFF.

This CDR3 is CASSQDLGGVDTQYF. V and J are TRBV3-1 and TRBJ2-3; absent DNA, TCRdb's TRBD1 call cannot be checked. The CDR3 has 15 residues. Per germline, CDR1 LGHDT and CDR2 YNNKEL (reference sequence).

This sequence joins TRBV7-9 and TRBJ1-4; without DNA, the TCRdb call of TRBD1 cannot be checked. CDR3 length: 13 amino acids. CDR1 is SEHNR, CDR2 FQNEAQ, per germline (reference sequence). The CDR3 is CASSLVQGEKLFF.

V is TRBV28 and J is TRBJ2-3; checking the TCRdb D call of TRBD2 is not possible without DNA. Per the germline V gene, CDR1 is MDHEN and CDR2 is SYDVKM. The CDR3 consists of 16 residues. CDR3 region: CASSDVAGGPVDTQYF.

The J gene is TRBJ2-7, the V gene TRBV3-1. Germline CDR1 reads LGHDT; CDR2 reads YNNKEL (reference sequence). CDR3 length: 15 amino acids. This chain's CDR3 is CASSQGPGRSYEQYF.

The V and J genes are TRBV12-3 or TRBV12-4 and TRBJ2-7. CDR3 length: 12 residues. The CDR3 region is CASSSGTYEQYF.

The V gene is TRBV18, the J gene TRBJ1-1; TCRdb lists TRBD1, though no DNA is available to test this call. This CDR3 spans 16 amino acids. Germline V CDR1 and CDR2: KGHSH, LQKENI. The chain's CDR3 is CASSLEPGAGKTEAFF.

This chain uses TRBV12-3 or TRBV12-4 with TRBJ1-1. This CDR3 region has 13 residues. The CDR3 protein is CASSTTGPSRAFF.

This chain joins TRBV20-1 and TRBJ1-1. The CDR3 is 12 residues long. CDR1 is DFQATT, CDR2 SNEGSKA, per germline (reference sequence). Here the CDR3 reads CSARVDLLEAFF.

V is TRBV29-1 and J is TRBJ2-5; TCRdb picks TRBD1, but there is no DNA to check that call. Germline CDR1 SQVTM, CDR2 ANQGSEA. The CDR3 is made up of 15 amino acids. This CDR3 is CSVEDGGQYQETQYF. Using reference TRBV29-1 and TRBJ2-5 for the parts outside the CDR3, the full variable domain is SAVISQKPSRDICQRGTSLTIQCQVDSQVTMMFWYRQQPGQSLTLIATANQGSEATYESGFVIDKFPISRPNLTFSTLTVSNMSPEDSSIYLCSVEDGGQYQETQYFGPGTRLLVL.

This CDR3 is CSVEGTSGRTSYNEQFF. V and J are TRBV29-1 and TRBJ2-1; with no DNA, the TCRdb D assignment of TRBD2 cannot be verified. The V gene's germline CDR1 is SQVTM and CDR2 ANQGSEA. This CDR3 has 17 residues.

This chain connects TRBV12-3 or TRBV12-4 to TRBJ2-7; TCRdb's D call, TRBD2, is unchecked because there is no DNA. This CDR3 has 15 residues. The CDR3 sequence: CASSGGTSVSYEQYF.

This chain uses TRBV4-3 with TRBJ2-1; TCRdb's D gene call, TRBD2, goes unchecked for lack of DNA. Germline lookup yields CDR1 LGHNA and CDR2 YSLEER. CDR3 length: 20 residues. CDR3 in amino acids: CASSQDGAGPPDILPNEQFF.

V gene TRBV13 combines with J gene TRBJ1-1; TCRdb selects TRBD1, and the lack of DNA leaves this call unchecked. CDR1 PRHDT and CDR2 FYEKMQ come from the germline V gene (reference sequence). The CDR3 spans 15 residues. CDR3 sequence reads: CASSPRQRGNTEAFF.